Listed below are T cell receptor beta chains from one sample, sequenced in a study of cytomegalovirus exposure and HLA in healthy donors. TCRdb keeps only in-frame clones here, not all; method: immunoSEQ multiplex PCR. The data contain more than 90,000 clones, approximately 78% of them seen just once; the ten biggest clones take up around 0.76%. The specimen sequenced was PBMCs. Source of these receptors: a woman aged 55-70 years in good health and CMV-seronegative. The CDR3 runs from the conserved cysteine through the conserved F or W. The D gene is left open where the match is weak. Clone size is not always given. Where it is, it says once, few, many or a class for expanded clones.

17	TRBV28	TRBJ2-3	NA	NA	CASSFGRGPQGTDTQYF	TGTGCCAGCAGTTTCGGGCGGGGACCCCAAGGGACAGATACGCAGTATTTT
15	TRBV19	TRBJ2-1	NA	NA	CASIRGGGTYNEQFF	TGTGCCAGTATCCGAGGGGGGGGAACCTACAATGAGCAGTTCTTC
15	TRBV5-1	TRBJ2-5	NA	NA	CASSFHSAGSETQYF	TGCGCCAGCAGCTTTCATTCGGCGGGAAGCGAGACCCAGTACTTC
19	TRBV18	TRBJ2-1	NA	TRBD2	CASSPSVGATSGRAWEQFF	TGTGCCAGCTCACCATCAGTAGGGGCAACTAGCGGGAGGGCCTGGGAGCAGTTCTTC
15	TRBV5-4	TRBJ2-1	NA	TRBD1	CASSLEGAVGNEQFF	TGTGCCAGCAGCTTAGAGGGGGCCGTAGGGAATGAGCAGTTCTTC
14	TRBV5-4	TRBJ2-5	NA	TRBD1	CASSRQGDGETQYF	TGTGCCAGCAGCCGGCAGGGGGATGGAGAGACCCAGTACTTC
16	TRBV6-6	TRBJ2-7	NA	TRBD2	CASSYTRLAAGYEQYF	TGTGCCAGCAGTTACACGCGACTAGCAGCGGGCTACGAGCAGTACTTC
14	TRBV7-9	TRBJ2-5	once	TRBD2	CASSPSLSGETQYF	TGTGCCAGCAGCCCAAGCCTTAGCGGGGAGACCCAGTACTTC
14	TRBV30	TRBJ2-1	few	NA	CAWSSSVIVNEQFF	TGTGCCTGGAGTTCCAGCGTAATCGTCAATGAGCAGTTCTTC
16	TRBV4-3	TRBJ2-2	NA	NA	CASSQGYRTNTGELFF	TGCGCCAGCAGCCAAGGCTACAGGACGAACACCGGGGAGCTGTTTTTT
19	TRBV6-1	TRBJ2-5	NA	TRBD2	CASSEAQFRGTRDQETQYF	TGTGCCAGCAGTGAAGCGCAATTTAGGGGGACTAGGGACCAAGAGACCCAGTACTTC
12	TRBV2	TRBJ1-5	NA	NA	CASRVRGQPQHF	TGTGCCAGCAGGGTTAGAGGGCAGCCCCAGCATTTT
12	TRBV28	TRBJ2-2	NA	TRBD1	CASSLTGRELFF	TGTGCCAGCAGTTTGACAGGGAGGGAGCTGTTTTTT
13	TRBV10-1	TRBJ2-3	NA	NA	CASSTGDLDTQYF	TGCGCCAGCAGTACCGGTGATCTTGATACGCAGTATTTT
17	TRBV7-9	TRBJ1-4	once	NA	CASSLAIGEWGNEKLFF	TGTGCCAGCAGCTTAGCGATCGGGGAATGGGGTAATGAAAAACTGTTTTTT
14	TRBV6-5	TRBJ2-7	NA	TRBD2	CASRYSGSSYEQYF	TGTGCCAGCAGGTATAGCGGGTCTTCCTACGAGCAGTACTTC
14	TRBV13	TRBJ1-1	NA	TRBD1	CASSSGQVGTEAFF	TGTGCCAGCAGCTCGGGACAGGTGGGCACTGAAGCTTTCTTT
18	TRBV2	TRBJ2-1	NA	TRBD1	CASRRDRGTRGVRGEQFF	TGTGCCAGTAGGCGGGACAGGGGGACTAGGGGAGTGAGGGGTGAGCAGTTCTTC
13	TRBV6-4	TRBJ2-2	NA	NA	CASSESSAGELFF	TGTGCCAGCAGTGAATCTAGCGCCGGGGAGCTGTTTTTT
13	TRBV10-3	TRBJ2-1	NA	TRBD1	CAITHDRANEQFF	TGTGCCATCACCCACGACAGGGCCAATGAGCAGTTCTTC
17	TRBV4-3	TRBJ2-7	few	TRBD2	CASSQVADGGAHYEQYF	TGCGCCAGCAGCCAAGTTGCGGACGGGGGGGCACATTACGAGCAGTACTTC
13	TRBV5-6	TRBJ1-2	NA	NA	CASSLGFGALETF	TGTGCCAGCAGCTTGGGGTTTGGGGCTTTGGAGACCTTC
14	TRBV7-9	TRBJ1-2	NA	TRBD1	CASSDRTGGYGYTF	TGTGCCAGCAGCGATCGGACAGGGGGCTATGGCTACACCTTC
14	TRBV10-3	TRBJ2-1	NA	TRBD2	CAIMVAGPYNEQFF	TGTGCCATCATGGTAGCGGGACCCTACAATGAGCAGTTCTTC
15	TRBV7-9	TRBJ2-5	NA	NA	CASSLGSLPRETQYF	TGTGCCAGCAGCTTAGGGAGTCTTCCTCGGGAGACCCAGTACTTC
15	TRBV29-1	TRBJ2-1	NA	TRBD2	CSVDRSGSSYNEQFF	TGCAGCGTTGACCGCAGCGGGAGCTCCTACAATGAGCAGTTCTTC
13	TRBV6-6	TRBJ2-7	NA	TRBD2	CASKREGNYEQYF	TGTGCCAGCAAGCGGGAGGGCAACTACGAGCAGTACTTC
16	TRBV7-9	TRBJ2-5	NA	TRBD2	CASRTGTSGSQETQYF	TGTGCCAGCAGGACCGGGACTAGCGGTTCCCAAGAGACCCAGTACTTC
15	TRBV5-6	TRBJ1-1	NA	NA	CASSLGRALATEAFF	TGTGCCAGCAGCTTAGGGAGGGCGTTGGCCACTGAAGCTTTCTTT
15	TRBV6-5	TRBJ1-6	NA	TRBD1	CASSYSGQGVNHLHF	TGTGCCAGCAGTTACTCGGGACAGGGTGTGAATCACCTCCACTTT
14	TRBV18	TRBJ2-1	NA	NA	CASTTDRGLNEQFF	TGTGCCAGCACAACCGACAGGGGACTAAATGAGCAGTTCTTC
14	TRBV7-2	TRBJ1-1	few	NA	CASSLAQGNTEAFF	TGTGCCAGCAGCTTAGCGCAGGGGAACACTGAAGCTTTCTTT
15	TRBV2	TRBJ2-2	NA	NA	CASRIRDLNTGELFF	TGTGCCAGCAGGATTAGAGATCTGAACACCGGGGAGCTGTTTTTT
12	TRBV28	TRBJ2-3	few	NA	CASSLGGIMQYF	TGTGCCAGCAGTTTAGGGGGGATTATGCAGTATTTT
14	TRBV7-9	TRBJ2-7	few	TRBD1	CASSARTGGYEQYF	TGTGCCAGCAGCGCTCGGACAGGGGGATACGAGCAGTACTTC
16	TRBV28	TRBJ1-5	once	NA	CASSHPRPGGNQPQHF	TGTGCCAGCAGTCACCCCCGGCCAGGCGGCAATCAGCCCCAGCATTTT
13	TRBV7-8	TRBJ1-1	once	NA	CASNPFGHTEAFF	TGTGCCAGCAACCCCTTTGGGCACACTGAAGCTTTCTTT
17	TRBV4-3	TRBJ2-5	NA	TRBD2	CASSQDLGGGVKETQYF	TGCGCCAGCAGCCAAGATCTAGGCGGGGGGGTGAAAGAGACCCAGTACTTC
16	TRBV9	TRBJ1-4	NA	TRBD1	CASSKQGAFRGEKLFF	TGTGCCAGCAGCAAACAGGGGGCATTTCGGGGGGAAAAACTGTTTTTT
14	TRBV25-1	TRBJ2-7	NA	TRBD2	CASAERGGSSEQYF	TGTGCCAGCGCCGAGCGTGGCGGGAGTTCCGAGCAGTACTTC
14	TRBV7-9	TRBJ1-1	once	TRBD1	CASSWDDRAAEAFF	TGTGCCAGCAGCTGGGATGACAGGGCAGCTGAAGCTTTCTTT
14	TRBV2	TRBJ2-7	NA	TRBD2	CASGAAGLVDEQYF	TGTGCCAGTGGGGCAGCGGGACTAGTGGACGAGCAGTACTTC
14	TRBV28	TRBJ2-7	once	NA	CASSLGQADLEQYF	TGTGCCAGCAGCCTGGGACAAGCAGATCTCGAGCAGTACTTC
14	TRBV28	TRBJ1-1	NA	NA	CASSFYRVNTEAFF	TGTGCCAGCAGTTTTTACAGGGTGAACACTGAAGCTTTCTTT